The 27 T cell receptor beta chains given below trace back to one sample, sequenced in a study of regulatory T cells in long-lasting Graves disease (dated by TCRdb to about 2021). What the time point label conveys for this sample: newly diagnosed GD, antithyroid drugs for less than 3 months. For both TCR sequencing and RNA sequencing, RNA was extracted from PBMCs in TRIzol. Libraries were built with multiplex PCR. The instrument was an Illumina HiSeq 4000. iRepertoire HTBI primers and Arm-PCR amplification of CDR3 regions were used to construct TCR beta libraries. TCRdb's own reprocessing of the public reads used fastp at Q25 and MiXCR and kept productive beta chains. Rows with one shared CDR3 protein collapse into an entry with the most common genes and DNA. This sample holds roughly 350,000 distinct CDR3 sequences; roughly a sixth were observed only once. Roughly 27% of the sample is in the top ten clones.

These data were also filed under a second study, of T cells in Graves' hyperthyroidism and ophthalmopathy.

This material consisted of peripheral blood mononuclear cells (PBMCs), taken at new diagnosis, from a patient treated with antithyroid drugs. Receptors were obtained from a man aged 40-49 years with Graves disease. Donor details come from another sample of the same person, matched by shared clones.

This clonotype was observed at least ten times. The chain employs TRBV28 and TRBJ2-7, with a weak D call TRBD2 (6 bases). V lost 6 bases to trimming and J lost 3 bases, with 15 bases between them. CDR3 length: 14 amino acids. Looked up from germline, CDR1 is MDHEN and CDR2 is SYDVKM. DNA of the CDR3: TGTGCCAGCAGCTTAGCTGGCGGGAACTACGAGCAGTACTTC. It codes for CASSLAGGNYEQYF.

This clonotype was picked up many times. The chain employs TRBV9 and TRBJ2-1; 13 bases map to TRBD2. The CDR3 runs to 15 residues. The J segment lost 5 bases and the V segment lost 5 bases, leaving 4 bases of the junction unmatched. CDR1 and CDR2 from the germline V gene are SGDLS and YYNGEE. In DNA, the CDR3 is TGTGCCAGCAGGAAGGGACTAGCGGGGAACAATGAGCAGTTCTTC. Its translation: CASRKGLAGNNEQFF.

On this clonotype itself: Given a much more abundant clone one base away, this may be a read error. This sequence joins TRBV7-2 and TRBJ2-4; perhaps TRBD2 as D (5 bases). This CDR3 is built from 11 residues. The V end lost 5 bases, the J end lost 7 bases, and 6 bases lay between the germline ends. Germline loops: CDR1 SGHTA, CDR2 FQGNSA. DNA of the CDR3: TGTGCCAGCAGCCCTAGCAACATTCAGTACTTC. Translated, it gives CASSPSNIQYF.

This clonotype was seen more than once but under ten times. The rearrangement joins TRBV5-5 to TRBJ1-3, with no clear D. Per the germline V gene, CDR1 is SGHKS and CDR2 is YYEKEE (reference sequence). The germline V and J ends were trimmed by 4 bases and 2 bases, with 13 bases remaining between them. The CDR3 is made up of 15 amino acids. The CDR3, as DNA: TGTGCCAGCAGCGGAAGGACGGCCGCTGGAAACACCATATATTTT. It codes for CASSGRTAAGNTIYF.

There are many counts of this clonotype. The rearrangement joins TRBV10-3 to TRBJ2-5, with D tentatively TRBD2 (7 bases). Germline V gives CDR1 ENHRY, CDR2 SYGVKD. Trimming pared 3 bases from V and 4 bases from J, leaving 12 bases between. The CDR3 has 14 residues. The CDR3 nucleotides read TGTGCCATCAGTGATTCGGGGGGCCGAGAGACCCAGTACTTC. Residues: CAISDSGGRETQYF.

This rearrangement joins TRBV27 to TRBJ2-3; TRBD2 agrees at 15 bases. The tail of the sequence fits TRBJ2-1 better, so the J call may be wrong. The germline CDR1 and CDR2 sequences are MNHEY and SMNVEV (reference sequence). This CDR3 has 15 residues. The CDR3: CASSSRTSGGVEQFF. Written as DNA, the CDR3 is TGTGCCAGCAGTTCCCGGACTAGCGGGGGGGTTGAGCAGTTCTTC.

There are many counts of this clonotype. The rearrangement uses TRBV24-1 and TRBJ2-3; 11 bases agree with TRBD1. The CDR3 runs to 15 residues. The germline V gene encodes CDR1 KGHDR and CDR2 SFDVKD. V trimming: 5 bases; J trimming: 5 bases; junction bases outside the gene matches: 5. In nucleotides, the CDR3 is TGTGCCACCAGTGGGGGACAGGGGGTAGTAGATACGCAGTATTTT. It encodes CATSGGQGVVDTQYF.

The rearrangement links TRBV7-8 to TRBJ2-1; D remains ambiguous. In germline, CDR1 is SGHVS, CDR2 FQNEAQ. The CDR3 has 11 residues. Between the trimmed V and J ends, which lost 5 bases and 9 bases, there was a span of 8 bases. CDR3 loop: CASSPFGEQFF. CDR3 nucleotides: TGTGCCAGCAGCCCCTTTGGTGAGCAGTTCTTC. Full variable domain (missing parts from reference TRBV7-8 and TRBJ2-1): GAGVSQSPRYKVAKRGQDVALRCDPISGHVSLFWYQQALGQGPEFLTYFQNEAQLDKSGLPSDRFFAERPEGSVSTLKIQRTQQEDSAVYLCASSPFGEQFFGPGTRLTVL.

This chain connects TRBV11-2 to TRBJ2-3; either TRBD1 or TRBD2 may supply D (5 bases each). V was shortened by 5 bases and J by 0 bases, with 18 bases between the two germline ends. The CDR3 sequence is 17 residues long. Germline-derived CDR1 and CDR2 are SGHAT and FQNNGV. CDR3 in amino acids: CASSQAFGARSTDTQYF. The CDR3 bases are TGTGCCAGCAGCCAGGCTTTCGGGGCCCGTAGCACAGATACGCAGTATTTT.

J is TRBJ2-2 and V is TRBV11-3, with D perhaps assigned TRBD1 or TRBD2 (5 bases each). In germline, CDR1 is SGHNT, CDR2 YENEEA. The CDR3 extends over 15 amino acids. V lost 2 bases and J 4 bases, leaving 11 bases between the germline ends. CDR3 DNA sequence: TGTGCCAGCAGCTTATTGGTTGGGGGCACCGGGGAGCTGTTTTTT. It codes for CASSLLVGGTGELFF. Supplemented by reference TRBV11-3 and TRBJ2-2, the full variable domain reads EAGVVQSPRYKIIEKKQPVAFWCNPISGHNTLYWYLQNLGQGPELLIRYENEEAVDDSQLPKDRFSAERLKGVDSTLKIQPAELGDSAVYLCASSLLVGGTGELFFGEGSRLTVL.

This clonotype was observed many times. The rearrangement uses TRBV2 and TRBJ2-5; D unclear. V dropped 6 bases and J dropped 7 bases, with 12 bases sitting between them. The length of the CDR3 is 12 residues. Germline V gene lookup returns CDR1 SNHLY and CDR2 FYNNEI. The DNA for the CDR3 is TGTGCCAGCAGCGCGGAAAGTGGGACCCAGTACTTC. This translates into CASSAESGTQYF.

As to this clonotype: The junction does not match germline at one end; this may be a read error. Here the CDR3 DNA reads TGTGCCAGCAGCTTAAACGGGGCAGCTGGAAACGCCATATATTTT. As protein: CASSLNGAAGNAIYF. The genes are TRBV7-3 and TRBJ1-3, with a weak D call TRBD1 (5 bases). Germline assignment: CDR1 SGHTA and CDR2 FQGTGA. The CDR3 spans 15 residues.

Worth noting for this clonotype: At one of its ends the junction is not consistent with the germline gene, which may arise from a read error. The rearrangement joins TRBV18 to TRBJ2-2, with D perhaps given as TRBD1 or TRBD2 (5 bases each). The CDR3 runs to 17 residues. Germline lookup yields CDR1 KGHSH and CDR2 LQKENI. The CDR3 spells CASSPSYRTPNTGELLF. As DNA, the CDR3 is TGTGCCAGCTCACCATCTTACCGGACACCGAACACCGGGGAGCTGCTTTTT.

The rearrangement links TRBV7-2 to TRBJ2-7; TRBD1 agrees at 8 bases. Trimming cost V 1 base and J 7 bases; bases outside gene matches: 6. There are 14 residues in the CDR3. In germline, CDR1 is SGHTA, CDR2 FQGNSA. CDR3 residues: CASSLGRGRLEQYF. The CDR3 region has the DNA TGTGCCAGCAGCTTAGGCAGGGGGCGTTTAGAGCAGTACTTC.

This clonotype was observed at least ten times. This chain links TRBV18 with TRBJ2-4, with 8 positions matching TRBD1. Losses at the gene ends were 1 base for V and 2 bases for J; bases not matched to a gene: 7. The CDR3 is 17 residues long. The germline V gene has CDR1 KGHSH and CDR2 LQKENI. For the CDR3, the DNA is TGTGCCAGCTCACCACAATGGGCAGGGGGCCCCAAAAACATTCAGTACTTC. Its protein product is CASSPQWAGGPKNIQYF.

The chain recombines TRBV27 with TRBJ1-5, with a possible D match to TRBD1 (6 bases). The ends were cut back, 8 bases at V and 3 bases at J, with 11 bases in the middle. CDR3 length equals 13 residues. Looked up from germline, CDR1 is MNHEY and CDR2 is SMNVEV (reference sequence). The chain's CDR3 is CASAQGLNQPQHF. CDR3 nucleotides: TGTGCCAGCGCACAGGGCCTCAATCAGCCCCAGCATTTT.

This clonotype was seen ten or more times. The gene calls are TRBV7-2 and TRBJ2-1, with D uncertain. The V gene's germline CDR1 is SGHTA and CDR2 FQGNSA. The CDR3 runs 14 residues. V lost 5 bases and J lost 4, with 12 bases in between. This CDR3 reads CASSPDITYNEQFF. The CDR3 DNA reads TGTGCCAGCAGCCCCGACATCACATACAATGAGCAGTTCTTC.

This clonotype was detected many times. The chain has TRBV29-1 and TRBJ2-2; the D gene could be TRBD1 or TRBD2 (5 bases each). V was pared by 7 bases and J by 5 bases, with 17 bases between. The germline V gene has CDR1 SQVTM and CDR2 ANQGSEA. The CDR3 loop spans 14 amino acids. CDR3 loop: CSATRDVYTGELFF. The CDR3 DNA reads as TGCAGCGCCACCCGGGACGTATATACCGGGGAGCTGTTTTTT.

Turning to this clonotype: A much larger clone lies one base from this, so it may be a read error. The chain recombines TRBV28 with TRBJ2-3; 8 bases are shared with TRBD2. In germline, CDR1 is MDHEN, CDR2 SYDVKM. CDR3 length: 15 amino acids. After removal of 2 bases from V and 4 bases from J, the junction contained 5 bases not matched to a gene. CDR3 sequence (DNA): TGTGCCAGCAGTTTAAGGGGACTAGTATCAGATACGCAGTATTTT. Amino acids: CASSLRGLVSDTQYF.

The table lists this clonotype with many counts. The chain links TRBV13 to TRBJ2-5; 10 nucleotides match TRBD1. This CDR3 region has 17 residues. Germline-derived CDR1 and CDR2 are PRHDT and FYEKMQ (reference sequence). V trimming: 4 bases; J trimming: 1 base; junction bases outside the gene matches: 9. The CDR3 loop reads CASSSRRDRGSQETQYF. The DNA for the CDR3 is TGTGCCAGCAGCTCGCGCCGGGACAGGGGATCCCAAGAGACCCAGTACTTC.

Many counts were recorded for this clonotype. This chain connects TRBV7-9 to TRBJ2-3; D is possibly TRBD2 (6 bases). CDR1 and CDR2 from the germline V gene are SEHNR and FQNEAQ (reference sequence). CDR3 size: 15 residues. V lost 0 bases and J 2 bases, leaving 9 bases between the germline ends. CDR3 sequence (DNA): TGTGCCAGCAGCTTAGCGGGGGGATTCACAGATACGCAGTATTTT. Its protein product is CASSLAGGFTDTQYF.

This clonotype was seen repeatedly, ten times or more. V usage is TRBV24-1 and J usage is TRBJ1-1, with D unclear. There are 14 residues in the CDR3. V was shortened by 7 bases and J by 2 bases, with 13 bases between the two germline ends. Germline loops: CDR1 KGHDR, CDR2 SFDVKD. Written as DNA, the CDR3 is TGTGCCACCAGAAGCGCATGGGTTAACACTGAAGCTTTCTTT. As protein: CATRSAWVNTEAFF.

There are a few counts of this clonotype. The genes are TRBV19 and TRBJ1-2; TRBD1 aligns across 7 bases. This CDR3 is built from 12 residues. Losses at the gene ends were 7 bases for V and 8 bases for J; bases not matched to a gene: 7. Per the germline V gene, CDR1 is LNHDA and CDR2 is SQIVND (reference sequence). CDR3 residues: CASMIQGRGYTF. The CDR3 DNA sequence: TGTGCCAGTATGATACAGGGGAGAGGCTACACCTTC.

Concerning this clonotype itself: A much bigger clone sits one base away, suggesting this may be a read error. This likely comes from a read error, as the CDR3 has no conserved phenylalanine or tryptophan at its end. V gene TRBV7-9 combines with J gene TRBJ2-7; D ambiguous. V was shortened by 4 bases and J by 4 bases, with 11 bases between the two germline ends. This CDR3 is 13 amino acids long. Germline lookup yields CDR1 SEHNR and CDR2 FQNEAQ (reference sequence). CDR3 in amino acids: CASSSDNLYEQYY. Here the CDR3 DNA reads TGTGCCAGCAGCTCCGACAACCTTTACGAGCAGTACTAC.

This clonotype was counted ten times or more. The junction shows a germline mismatch at one end, possibly a read error. For the CDR3, the DNA is TGTGCCAGCAGTCGAGACAACTTCTACCAGCAGTACTTC. Translated, it gives CASSRDNFYQQYF. The rearrangement links TRBV28 to TRBJ2-7; unclear D gene. The CDR3 sequence is 13 residues long. Germline V lookup: CDR1 MDHEN, CDR2 SYDVKM.

This clonotype was picked up many times. The chain combines TRBV6-1 with TRBJ1-5; perhaps TRBD1 as D (5 bases). The V end was cut by 5 bases, the J end by 7 bases, with 18 bases between. CDR3 length: 15 residues. Germline CDR1 MNHNS, CDR2 SASEGT. CDR3 DNA: TGTGCCAGCAGTCCCTATGGGGGTCCTAGGCAGCCCCAGCATTTT. Translation: CASSPYGGPRQPQHF.

This clonotype was counted ten times or more. V and J are TRBV29-1 and TRBJ2-3, with TRBD1 matching over 11 bases. The length of the CDR3 is 15 residues. J gave up 5 bases and V 2 bases, and 6 bases lay outside the gene matches. Germline CDR1 reads SQVTM; CDR2 reads ANQGSEA. In DNA, the CDR3 is TGCAGCGTTGAACCGGGACAGGGGGTTGGAGATACGCAGTATTTT. This sequence encodes CSVEPGQGVGDTQYF.